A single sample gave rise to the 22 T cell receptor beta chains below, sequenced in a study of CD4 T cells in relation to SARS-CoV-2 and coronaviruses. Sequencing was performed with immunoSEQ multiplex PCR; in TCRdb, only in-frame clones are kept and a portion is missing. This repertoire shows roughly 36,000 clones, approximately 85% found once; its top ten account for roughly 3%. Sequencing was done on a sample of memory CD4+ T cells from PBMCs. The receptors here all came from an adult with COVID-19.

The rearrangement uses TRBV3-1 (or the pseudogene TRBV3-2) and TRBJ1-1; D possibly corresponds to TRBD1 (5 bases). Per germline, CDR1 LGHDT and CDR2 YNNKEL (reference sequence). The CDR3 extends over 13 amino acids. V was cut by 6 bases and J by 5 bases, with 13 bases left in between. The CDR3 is CASRGNRRTEAFF. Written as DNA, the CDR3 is TGTGCCAGCAGAGGTAACAGGAGGACTGAAGCTTTCTTT.

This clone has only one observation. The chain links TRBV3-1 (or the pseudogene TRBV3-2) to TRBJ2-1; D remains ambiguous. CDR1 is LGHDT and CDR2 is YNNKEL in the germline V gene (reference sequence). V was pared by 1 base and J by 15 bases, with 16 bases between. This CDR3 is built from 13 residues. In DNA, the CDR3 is TGTGCCAGCAGCCAAGGGTCAGGCGGCATCTCGTTCTTC. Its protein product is CASSQGSGGISFF.

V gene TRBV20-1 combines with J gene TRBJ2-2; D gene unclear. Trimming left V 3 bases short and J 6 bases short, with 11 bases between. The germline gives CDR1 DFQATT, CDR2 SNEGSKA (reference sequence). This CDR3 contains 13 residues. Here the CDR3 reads CSASTQTPGELFF. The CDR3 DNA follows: TGCAGTGCTAGTACCCAGACCCCCGGGGAGCTGTTTTTT.

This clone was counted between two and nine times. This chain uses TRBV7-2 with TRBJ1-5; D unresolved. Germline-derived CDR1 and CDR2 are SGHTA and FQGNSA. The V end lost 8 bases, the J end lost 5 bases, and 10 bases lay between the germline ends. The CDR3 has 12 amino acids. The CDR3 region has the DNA TGTGCCAGCGGACCGTTGGATCAGCCCCAGCATTTT. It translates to CASGPLDQPQHF.

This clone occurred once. The CDR3 bases are TGTGCCAGCTCACCTGACCCAAACAGAGGGGAGCTGTTTTTT. Protein sequence: CASSPDPNRGELFF. The V and J genes are TRBV18 and TRBJ2-2; D call uncertain. Germline V gene sequence: CDR1 KGHSH, CDR2 LQKENI. Trimming cost V 3 bases and J 8 bases, with 13 bases left between them. The length of the CDR3 is 14 residues.

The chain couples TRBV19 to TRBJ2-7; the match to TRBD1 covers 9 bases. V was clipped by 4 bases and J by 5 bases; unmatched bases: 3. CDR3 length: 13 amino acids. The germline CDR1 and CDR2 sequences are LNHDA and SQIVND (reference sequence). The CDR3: CASSKGQGHEQYF. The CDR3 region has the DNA TGTGCCAGTAGTAAGGGACAGGGCCACGAGCAGTACTTC.

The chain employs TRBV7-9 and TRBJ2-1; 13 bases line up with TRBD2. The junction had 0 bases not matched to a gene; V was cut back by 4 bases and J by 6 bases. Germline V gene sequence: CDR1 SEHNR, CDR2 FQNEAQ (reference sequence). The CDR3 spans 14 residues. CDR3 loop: CASSWTSGGNEQFF. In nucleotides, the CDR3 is TGTGCCAGCAGCTGGACTAGCGGGGGCAATGAGCAGTTCTTC.

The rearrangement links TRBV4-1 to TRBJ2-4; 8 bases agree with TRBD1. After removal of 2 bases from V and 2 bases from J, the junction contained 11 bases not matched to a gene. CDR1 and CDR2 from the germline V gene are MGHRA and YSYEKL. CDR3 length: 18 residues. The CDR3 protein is CASSQIIDRGKTKNIQYF. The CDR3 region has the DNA TGCGCCAGCAGCCAAATAATAGACAGGGGCAAAACCAAAAACATTCAGTACTTC.

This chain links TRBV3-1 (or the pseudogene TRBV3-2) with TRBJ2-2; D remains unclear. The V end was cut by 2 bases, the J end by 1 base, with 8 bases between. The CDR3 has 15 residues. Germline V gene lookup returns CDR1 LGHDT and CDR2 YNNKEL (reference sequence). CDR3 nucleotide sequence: TGTGCCAGCAGCCAAAACTTCGGGAACACCGGGGAGCTGTTTTTT. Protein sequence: CASSQNFGNTGELFF.

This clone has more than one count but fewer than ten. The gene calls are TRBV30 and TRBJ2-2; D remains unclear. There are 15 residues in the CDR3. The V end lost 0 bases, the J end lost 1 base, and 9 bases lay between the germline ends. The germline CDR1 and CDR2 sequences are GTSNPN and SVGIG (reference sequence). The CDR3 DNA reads TGTGCCTGGAGTGTAATGTCAGGGAACACCGGGGAGCTGTTTTTT. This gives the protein CAWSVMSGNTGELFF.

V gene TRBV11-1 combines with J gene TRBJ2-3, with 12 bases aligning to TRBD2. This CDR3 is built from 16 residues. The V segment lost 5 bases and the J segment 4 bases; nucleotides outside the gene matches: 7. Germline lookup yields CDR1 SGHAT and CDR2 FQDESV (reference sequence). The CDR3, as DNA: TGTGCCAGCAGCCCTAGGACTAGCGGGAAGGCAGATACGCAGTATTTT. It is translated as CASSPRTSGKADTQYF.

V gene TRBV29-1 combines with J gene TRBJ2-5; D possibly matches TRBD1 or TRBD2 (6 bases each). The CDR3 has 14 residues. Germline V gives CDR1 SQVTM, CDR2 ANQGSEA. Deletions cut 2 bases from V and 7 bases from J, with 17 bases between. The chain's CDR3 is CSVELRGPDGTQYF. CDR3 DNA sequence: TGCAGCGTTGAACTCCGGGGGCCTGATGGGACCCAGTACTTC.

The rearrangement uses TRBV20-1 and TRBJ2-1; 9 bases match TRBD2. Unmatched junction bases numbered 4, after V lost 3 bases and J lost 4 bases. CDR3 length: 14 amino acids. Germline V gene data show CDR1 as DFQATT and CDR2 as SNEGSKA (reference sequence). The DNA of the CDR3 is TGCAGTGCTAGTCCCAGCGGGAGGTACAATGAGCAGTTCTTC. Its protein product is CSASPSGRYNEQFF.

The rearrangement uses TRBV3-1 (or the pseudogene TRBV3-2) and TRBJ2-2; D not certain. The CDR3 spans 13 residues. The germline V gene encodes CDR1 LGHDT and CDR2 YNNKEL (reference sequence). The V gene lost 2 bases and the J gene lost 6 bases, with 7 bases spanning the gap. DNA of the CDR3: TGTGCCAGCAGCCAACTAAAACCCGGGGAGCTGTTTTTT. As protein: CASSQLKPGELFF.

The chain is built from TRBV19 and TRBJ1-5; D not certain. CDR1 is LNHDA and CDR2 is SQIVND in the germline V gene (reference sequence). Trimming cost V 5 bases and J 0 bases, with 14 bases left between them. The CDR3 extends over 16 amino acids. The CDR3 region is CASSPLVGDSNQPQHF. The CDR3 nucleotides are TGTGCCAGTAGTCCCCTCGTTGGAGATAGCAATCAGCCCCAGCATTTT.

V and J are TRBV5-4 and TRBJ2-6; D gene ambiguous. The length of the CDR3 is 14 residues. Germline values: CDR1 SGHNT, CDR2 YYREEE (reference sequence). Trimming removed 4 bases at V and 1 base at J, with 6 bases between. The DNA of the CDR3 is TGTGCCAGCAGCGCCAGATCTGGGGCCAACGTCCTGACTTTC. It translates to CASSARSGANVLTF. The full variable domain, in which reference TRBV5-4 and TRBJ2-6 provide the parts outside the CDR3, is ETGVTQSPTHLIKTRGQQVTLRCSSQSGHNTVSWYQQALGQGPQFIFQYYREEENGRGNFPPRFSGLQFPNYSSELNVNALELDDSALYLCASSARSGANVLTFGAGSRLTVL.

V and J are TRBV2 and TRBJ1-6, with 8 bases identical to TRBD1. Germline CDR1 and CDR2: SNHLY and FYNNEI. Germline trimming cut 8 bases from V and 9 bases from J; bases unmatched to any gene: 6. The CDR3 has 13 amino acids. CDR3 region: CASGRDRSSPLHF. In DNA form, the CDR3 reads TGTGCCAGCGGGAGGGACAGGTCTTCACCCCTCCACTTT.

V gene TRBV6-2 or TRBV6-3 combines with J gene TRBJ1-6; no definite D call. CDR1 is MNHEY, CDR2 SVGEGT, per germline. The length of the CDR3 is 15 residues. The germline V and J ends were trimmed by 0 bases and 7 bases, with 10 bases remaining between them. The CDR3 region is CASSYSGRVNSPLHF. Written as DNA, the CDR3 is TGTGCCAGCAGTTACTCGGGAAGGGTCAATTCACCCCTCCACTTT.

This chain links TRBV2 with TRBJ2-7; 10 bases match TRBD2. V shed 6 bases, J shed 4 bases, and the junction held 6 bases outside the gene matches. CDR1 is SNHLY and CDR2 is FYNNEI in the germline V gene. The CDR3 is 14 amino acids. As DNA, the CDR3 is TGTGCCAGCAGAAGGACTAGCGGAGATTACGAGCAGTACTTC. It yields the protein CASRRTSGDYEQYF.

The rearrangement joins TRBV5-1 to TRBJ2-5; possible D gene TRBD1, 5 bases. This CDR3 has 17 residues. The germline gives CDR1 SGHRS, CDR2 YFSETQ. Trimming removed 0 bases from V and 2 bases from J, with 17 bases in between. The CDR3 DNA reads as TGCGCCAGCAGCTTGGAAGGCAGGGCTGGATGGCAAGAGACCCAGTACTTC. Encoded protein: CASSLEGRAGWQETQYF.

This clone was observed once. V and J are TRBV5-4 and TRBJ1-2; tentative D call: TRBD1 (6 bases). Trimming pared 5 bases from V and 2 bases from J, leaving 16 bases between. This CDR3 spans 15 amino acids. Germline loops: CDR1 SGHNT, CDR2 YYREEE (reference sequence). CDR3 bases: TGTGCCAGCAGTCGAGGACAGTTGGGCAACTATGGCTACACCTTC. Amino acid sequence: CASSRGQLGNYGYTF.

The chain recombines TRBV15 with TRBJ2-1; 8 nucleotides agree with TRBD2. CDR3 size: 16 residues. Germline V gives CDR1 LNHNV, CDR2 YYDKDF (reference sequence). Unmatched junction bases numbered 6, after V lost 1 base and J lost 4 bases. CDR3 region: CATSRAGSGNYNEQFF. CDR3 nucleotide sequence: TGTGCCACCAGCAGAGCGGGTAGCGGGAATTACAATGAGCAGTTCTTC.